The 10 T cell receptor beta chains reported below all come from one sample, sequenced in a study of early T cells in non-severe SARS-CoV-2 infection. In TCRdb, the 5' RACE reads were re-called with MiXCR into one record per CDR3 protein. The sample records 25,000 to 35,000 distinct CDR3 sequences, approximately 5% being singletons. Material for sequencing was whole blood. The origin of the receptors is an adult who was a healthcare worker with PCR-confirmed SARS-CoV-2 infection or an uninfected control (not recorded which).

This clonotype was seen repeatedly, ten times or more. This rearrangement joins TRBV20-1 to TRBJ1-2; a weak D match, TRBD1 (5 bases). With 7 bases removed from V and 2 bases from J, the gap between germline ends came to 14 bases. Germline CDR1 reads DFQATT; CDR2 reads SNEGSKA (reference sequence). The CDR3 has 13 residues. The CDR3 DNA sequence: TGCAGTGGCATGAACCAGGGAAACTATGGCTACACCTTC. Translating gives CSGMNQGNYGYTF.

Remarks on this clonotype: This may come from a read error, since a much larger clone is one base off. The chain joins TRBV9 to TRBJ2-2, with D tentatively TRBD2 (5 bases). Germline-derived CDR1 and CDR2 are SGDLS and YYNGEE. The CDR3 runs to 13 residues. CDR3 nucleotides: TGTGCCAGCAGCGTAGAGGGATTCGGGAAGCTGTTTTTT. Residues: CASSVEGFGKLFF.

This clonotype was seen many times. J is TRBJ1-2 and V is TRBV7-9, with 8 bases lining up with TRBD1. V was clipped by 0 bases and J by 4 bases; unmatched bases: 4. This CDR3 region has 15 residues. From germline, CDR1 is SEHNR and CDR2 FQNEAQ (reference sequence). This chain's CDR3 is CASSLAGTGRYGYTF. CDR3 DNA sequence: TGTGCCAGCAGCTTAGCGGGGACAGGCCGCTATGGCTACACCTTC.

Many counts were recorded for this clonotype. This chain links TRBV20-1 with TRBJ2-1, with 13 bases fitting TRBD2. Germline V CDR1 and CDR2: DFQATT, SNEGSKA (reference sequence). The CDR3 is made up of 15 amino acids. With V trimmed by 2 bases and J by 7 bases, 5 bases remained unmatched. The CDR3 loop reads CSARHPGLAGNEQFF. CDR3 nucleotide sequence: TGCAGTGCTAGACATCCGGGACTAGCGGGAAATGAGCAGTTCTTC.

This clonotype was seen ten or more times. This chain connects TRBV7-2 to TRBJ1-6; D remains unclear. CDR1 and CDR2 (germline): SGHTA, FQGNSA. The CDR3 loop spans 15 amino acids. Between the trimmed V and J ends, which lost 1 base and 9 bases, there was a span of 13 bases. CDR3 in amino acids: CASSLGRQAFSPLHF. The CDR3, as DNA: TGTGCCAGCAGCTTAGGCCGGCAGGCGTTTTCACCCCTCCACTTT.

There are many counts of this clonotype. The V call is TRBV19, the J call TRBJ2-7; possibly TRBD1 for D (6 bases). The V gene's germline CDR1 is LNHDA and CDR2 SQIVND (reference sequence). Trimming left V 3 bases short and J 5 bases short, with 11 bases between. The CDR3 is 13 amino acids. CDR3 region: CASSMVTGDEQYF. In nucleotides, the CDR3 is TGTGCCAGTAGTATGGTGACAGGCGACGAGCAGTACTTC.

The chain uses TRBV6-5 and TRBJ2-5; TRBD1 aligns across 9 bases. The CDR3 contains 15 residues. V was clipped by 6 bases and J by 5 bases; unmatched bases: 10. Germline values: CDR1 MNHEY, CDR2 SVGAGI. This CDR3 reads CASRMGQGEGETQYF. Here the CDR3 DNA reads TGTGCCAGCAGGATGGGACAGGGTGAAGGGGAGACCCAGTACTTC.

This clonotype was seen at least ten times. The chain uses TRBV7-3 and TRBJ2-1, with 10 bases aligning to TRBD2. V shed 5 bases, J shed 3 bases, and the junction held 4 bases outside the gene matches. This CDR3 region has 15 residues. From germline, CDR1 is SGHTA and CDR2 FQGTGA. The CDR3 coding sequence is TGTGCCAGCAGCCTCGGACTAGCGGACTACAATGAGCAGTTCTTC. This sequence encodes CASSLGLADYNEQFF.

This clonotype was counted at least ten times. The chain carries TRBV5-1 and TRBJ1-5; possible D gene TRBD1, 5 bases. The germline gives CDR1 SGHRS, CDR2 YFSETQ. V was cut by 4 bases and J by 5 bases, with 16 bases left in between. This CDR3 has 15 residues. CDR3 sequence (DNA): TGCGCCAGCAGCCCTGGACGTGGGGGGGATCAGCCCCAGCATTTT. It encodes CASSPGRGGDQPQHF.

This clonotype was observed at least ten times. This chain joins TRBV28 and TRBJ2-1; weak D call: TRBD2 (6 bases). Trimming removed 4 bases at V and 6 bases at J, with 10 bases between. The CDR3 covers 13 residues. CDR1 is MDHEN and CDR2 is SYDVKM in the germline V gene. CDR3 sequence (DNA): TGTGCCAGCAGTTCCCCGCGGGGCAATGAGCAGTTCTTC. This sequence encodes CASSSPRGNEQFF.